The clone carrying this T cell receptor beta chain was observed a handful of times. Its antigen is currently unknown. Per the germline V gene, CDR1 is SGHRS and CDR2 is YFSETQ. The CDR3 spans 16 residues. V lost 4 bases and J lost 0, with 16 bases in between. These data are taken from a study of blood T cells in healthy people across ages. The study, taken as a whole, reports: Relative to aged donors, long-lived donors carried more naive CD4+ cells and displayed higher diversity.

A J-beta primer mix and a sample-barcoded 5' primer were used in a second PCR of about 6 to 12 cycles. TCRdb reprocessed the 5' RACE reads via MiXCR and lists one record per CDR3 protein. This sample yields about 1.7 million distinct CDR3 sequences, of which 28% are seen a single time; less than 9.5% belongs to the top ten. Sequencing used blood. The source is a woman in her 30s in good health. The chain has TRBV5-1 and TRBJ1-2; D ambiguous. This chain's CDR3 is CASSPLQASSNYGYTF. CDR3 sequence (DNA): TGCGCCAGCAGCCCCTTGCAGGCCAGCTCTAACTATGGCTACACCTTC.